This T cell receptor beta chain was recovered during a study of patients and donors after allogeneic stem cell transplantation. This clonotype has a count of ten or more. One junction end disagrees with the germline gene, perhaps due to a read error. One entry per CDR3 protein, called by TCRdb with MiXCR from the RT-PCR reads. This sample carries about a million distinct CDR3 sequences, approximately 19% of them seen once, and the ten largest clones take 6%. The V gene's germline CDR1 is SGHRS and CDR2 YFSETQ. CDR3 length: 13 amino acids. The chain uses TRBV5-1 and TRBJ2-1; D is unresolved. This TCR derives from a human donor who was either an allogeneic HSCT recipient or a stem cell or donor lymphocyte infusion donor (not recorded which). It is not recorded whose cells these are; they may come from a transplant donor. The sequenced material came from blood, either unsorted or a sorted T cell fraction (not recorded which). The CDR3 protein is CASSLVAGNEQFF. Here the CDR3 DNA reads TGTGCCAGCAGCTTAGTAGCTGGCAATGAGCAGTTCTTC.